This TCR beta chain originates from a study of OX40 agonist ivuxolimab in advanced cancers. Study details: Ivuxolimab, an agonist antibody against OX40 (CD134), was given to patients. Melanoma, hepatocellular carcinoma, head and neck or renal cell cancer occurred in dose-escalation patients. Study-wide findings and caveats: The mean number of expanded clones was higher in CD8+ T cells than in CD4+.

Germline lookup yields CDR1 SGHTA and CDR2 FQGNSA. This CDR3 contains 14 residues. V gave up 6 bases and J gave up 4 bases; unmatched junction bases: 8. Regarding this clone: What it binds is not known.

TCRdb's table, derived via immunoSEQ multiplex PCR, lists solely in-frame clones and lacks some. The table lists approximately 82,000 clones, roughly 80% of them singletons. The genes are TRBV7-2 and TRBJ1-2, with TRBD1 identical over 7 bases. The specimen was CD4+ or CD8+ T cells sorted from blood, collected in a trial of the OX40 agonist ivuxolimab. This receptor was taken from an adult with an advanced solid tumor such as melanoma, head and neck, liver or kidney cancer. The CDR3 bases are TGTGCCAGCAGACCCCTCCAGGGGGTCTATGGCTACACCTTC. It is translated as CASRPLQGVYGYTF. Full variable domain (missing parts from reference TRBV7-2 and TRBJ1-2): GAGVSQSPSNKVTEKGKDVELRCDPISGHTALYWYRQSLGQGLEFLIYFQGNSAPDKSGLPSDRFSAERTGGSVSTLTIQRTQQEDSAVYLCASRPLQGVYGYTFGSGTRLTVV.